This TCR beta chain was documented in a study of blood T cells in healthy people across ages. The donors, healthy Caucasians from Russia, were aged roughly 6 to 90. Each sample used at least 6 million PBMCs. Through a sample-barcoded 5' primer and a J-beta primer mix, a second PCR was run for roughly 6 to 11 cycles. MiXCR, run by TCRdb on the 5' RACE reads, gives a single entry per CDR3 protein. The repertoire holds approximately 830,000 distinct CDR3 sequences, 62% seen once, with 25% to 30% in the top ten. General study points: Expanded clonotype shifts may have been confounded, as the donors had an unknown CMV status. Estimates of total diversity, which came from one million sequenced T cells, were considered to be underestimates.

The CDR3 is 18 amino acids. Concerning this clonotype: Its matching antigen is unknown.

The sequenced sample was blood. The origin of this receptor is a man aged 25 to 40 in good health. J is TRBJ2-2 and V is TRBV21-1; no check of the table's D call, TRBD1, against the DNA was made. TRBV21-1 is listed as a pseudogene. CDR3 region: CASNSRAGLAQNTGELFF. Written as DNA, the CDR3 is TGTGCCAGCAACTCAAGAGCAGGGCTAGCGCAGAACACCGGGGAGCTGTTTTTT.